This is a list of T cell receptor beta chains from one sample in a study of response to subunit inactivated influenza vaccine. TCRdb reprocessed the RT-PCR reads with MiXCR, giving one entry per CDR3 protein. This table holds 800,000 to 1,000,000 distinct CDR3 sequences, 20% to 25% found once. Sequencing was performed on PBMCs from blood, taken roughly 5 days after vaccination. All receptors derive from a man aged 45-60 years who received an inactivated influenza vaccine. Both conserved end residues are part of each CDR3. A D gene is named only where the DNA matches it firmly. Not all rows give a size; the values are once, few, many and, for expanded clones, a class.

abundance	v_gene	d_gene	j_gene	CDR3aa	CDR3nt
many	TRBV4-1	.	TRBJ2-7	CASSQGLYGSLYEQYF	TGCGCCAGCAGCCAAGGGCTCTACGGGTCCTTGTACGAGCAGTACTTC
.	TRBV11-2	.	TRBJ2-2	CASSNRYKGRRHGELFF	TGTGCCAGCAGCAACCGATACAAGGGTCGGCGTCACGGGGAGCTGTTTTTT
.	TRBV7-8	.	TRBJ2-3	CASSLDRQRTDTQYF	TGTGCCAGCAGCTTAGACCGGCAGCGCACAGATACGCAGTATTTT
.	TRBV10-1	TRBD2	TRBJ2-1	CASLLAGGPFDNEQFF	TGCGCCAGCCTACTAGCGGGAGGGCCGTTCGACAATGAGCAGTTCTTC
few	TRBV6-5	TRBD1	TRBJ2-7	CASSYDRASAYEQYF	TGTGCCAGCAGTTACGACAGGGCCTCCGCCTACGAGCAGTACTTC
many	TRBV29-1	.	TRBJ2-7	CSVAYGNYEQYF	TGCAGCGTTGCCTACGGAAACTACGAGCAGTACTTC
.	TRBV10-3	.	TRBJ2-1	CALTADLQGEQFF	TGTGCCCTAACCGCGGATCTACAGGGTGAGCAGTTCTTC
.	TRBV13	TRBD1	TRBJ2-1	CASSLFPGQFNEQFF	TGTGCCAGCAGCCTCTTTCCGGGACAGTTTAATGAGCAGTTCTTC
.	TRBV10-3	.	TRBJ2-2	CAISDTGWGAGELFF	TGTGCCATCAGTGATACTGGTTGGGGGGCCGGGGAGCTGTTTTTT
.	TRBV6-2/TRBV6-3	.	TRBJ2-1	CASSQFRQAVSYNEQFF	TGTGCCAGCAGTCAGTTCCGACAGGCCGTCTCTTACAATGAGCAGTTCTTC
many	TRBV7-9	.	TRBJ2-7	CASSLGEIYEQYF	TGTGCCAGCAGTTTAGGGGAGATCTACGAGCAGTACTTC
.	TRBV6-1	TRBD2	TRBJ2-5	CASRSPGLGETQYF	TGTGCCAGCAGATCACCGGGACTAGGAGAGACCCAGTACTTC
many	TRBV30	.	TRBJ1-5	CAWSIQGNQPQHF	TGTGCCTGGAGTATCCAGGGGAATCAGCCCCAGCATTTT
once	TRBV6-5	.	TRBJ2-7	CASRDGRYEQYF	TGTGCCAGCAGAGACGGTCGTTACGAGCAGTACTTC
few	TRBV4-2	.	TRBJ2-5	CASSQDLRTTETQYF	TGTGCCAGCAGCCAAGATCTCCGGACTACAGAGACCCAGTACTTC
many	TRBV4-3	.	TRBJ2-1	CASSPTGTANNEQFF	TGCGCCAGCAGCCCAACCGGGACGGCGAACAATGAGCAGTTCTTC
.	TRBV19	TRBD1	TRBJ2-1	CASSIVLQGIDEQFF	TGTGCCAGTAGTATAGTTCTACAGGGGATTGATGAGCAGTTCTTC
.	TRBV3-1	TRBD1	TRBJ1-1	CASSHGDRATEAFF	TGTGCCAGCAGCCATGGCGACAGGGCCACTGAAGCTTTCTTT
.	TRBV5-6	.	TRBJ2-3	CASSRAQISDTQYF	TGTGCCAGCAGCCGGGCTCAAATTTCGGATACGCAGTATTTT
few	TRBV5-6	TRBD1	TRBJ2-1	CASSNRDRGDEQFF	TGTGCCAGCAGCAACCGGGACAGGGGAGATGAGCAGTTCTTC
many	TRBV12-3/TRBV12-4	.	TRBJ1-2	CASTRAGPANYGYTF	TGTGCCAGCACCCGGGCGGGCCCTGCTAACTATGGCTACACCTTC
few	TRBV9	.	TRBJ2-3	CASSVGILGLNTDTQYF	TGTGCCAGCAGCGTAGGGATCTTGGGGCTGAACACAGATACGCAGTATTTT
.	TRBV20-1	.	TRBJ2-1	CSATRETYNEQFF	TGCAGTGCTACCCGGGAAACCTACAATGAGCAGTTCTTC
.	TRBV2	.	TRBJ2-1	CASSDPGTTYNEQFF	TGTGCCAGCAGTGATCCCGGGACAACCTACAATGAGCAGTTCTTC
.	TRBV28	TRBD2	TRBJ2-4	CASSAAPGLARF	TGTGCCAGCAGTGCAGCCCCGGGACTAGCCCGCTTC
few	TRBV2	TRBD2	TRBJ2-1	CASSEAGGFYNEQFF	TGTGCCAGCAGTGAGGCGGGGGGATTCTACAATGAGCAGTTCTTC
.	TRBV3-1	TRBD2	TRBJ2-7	CASSHAAGGYEQYF	TGTGCCAGCAGCCACGCCGCGGGAGGGTACGAGCAGTACTTC
.	TRBV7-9	.	TRBJ1-2	CASSPGTGAFYGYTF	TGTGCCAGCAGCCCTGGGACGGGAGCTTTCTATGGCTACACCTTC
.	TRBV7-9	.	TRBJ2-3	CASSSHRERLTDTQYF	TGTGCCAGCAGCTCCCACCGGGAGAGGCTCACAGATACGCAGTATTTT
few	TRBV7-2	.	TRBJ2-3	CASSDSLAPKGPDTQYF	TGTGCCAGCAGCGACAGCCTAGCCCCCAAGGGGCCAGATACGCAGTATTTT
.	TRBV2	.	TRBJ1-1	CASSSTSPEAFF	TGTGCCAGCAGTTCGACCAGCCCCGAAGCTTTCTTT
few	TRBV19	.	TRBJ1-5	CASSVHGGNQPQHF	TGTGCCAGTAGCGTACACGGGGGCAATCAGCCCCAGCATTTT
.	TRBV20-1	TRBD1	TRBJ2-1	CSAEDRVQWNEQFF	TGCAGTGCAGAAGACAGGGTTCAATGGAATGAGCAGTTCTTC
few	TRBV29-1	TRBD1	TRBJ2-3	CSVAQGTATDTQYF	TGCAGCGTTGCCCAGGGGACAGCTACAGATACGCAGTATTTT
few	TRBV18	.	TRBJ2-1	CASSLDGLYNEQFF	TGTGCCAGCTCACTTGATGGTCTCTACAATGAGCAGTTCTTC
few	TRBV5-6	.	TRBJ2-3	CASSSRLYTQYF	TGTGCCAGCAGCTCCCGACTTTATACGCAGTATTTT
.	TRBV12-3/TRBV12-4	.	TRBJ2-3	CASSLRASGKGGTDTQYF	TGTGCCAGCAGTTTACGGGCTAGCGGTAAGGGGGGCACAGATACGCAGTATTTT
.	TRBV5-5	TRBD2	TRBJ2-7	CASSLDPSGIYEQYF	TGTGCCAGCAGCTTGGATCCTAGCGGGATCTACGAGCAGTACTTC
.	TRBV12-3/TRBV12-4	TRBD2	TRBJ2-3	CASFLAGGPDTQYF	TGTGCCAGCTTCCTAGCGGGGGGTCCAGATACGCAGTATTTT
many	TRBV9	.	TRBJ2-3	CASSVGLITTDTQYF	TGTGCCAGCAGCGTAGGGTTAATAACGACAGATACGCAGTATTTT
few	TRBV28	.	TRBJ1-4	CASRETGINEKLFF	TGTGCCAGCAGGGAAACGGGCATCAATGAAAAACTGTTTTTT
few	TRBV7-2	.	TRBJ1-1	CASSLFAGLNTEAFF	TGTGCCAGCAGCTTATTCGCAGGGTTGAACACTGAAGCTTTCTTT
few	TRBV2	.	TRBJ2-2	CASSVESTGELFF	TGTGCCAGCAGCGTCGAGAGCACCGGGGAGCTGTTTTTT
many	TRBV12-3/TRBV12-4	.	TRBJ2-7	CASSLGGQGGPYEQYF	TGTGCCAGCAGTCTAGGGGGTCAGGGGGGACCCTACGAGCAGTACTTC
few	TRBV6-1	.	TRBJ2-1	CASSELYNEQFF	TGTGCCAGCAGTGAATTGTACAATGAGCAGTTCTTC
few	TRBV4-3	.	TRBJ2-3	CASSLKSGADTQYF	TGCGCCAGCAGCCTAAAGTCGGGCGCAGATACGCAGTATTTT
.	TRBV20-1	TRBD1	TRBJ1-1	CSAITGTGNTEAFF	TGCAGTGCTATTACCGGGACAGGGAACACTGAAGCTTTCTTT
few	TRBV27	.	TRBJ2-2	CASSEGPNTGELFF	TGTGCCAGCAGCGAGGGACCAAACACCGGGGAGCTGTTTTTT
many	TRBV20-1	TRBD2	TRBJ2-7	CSARNSGSRYEQYF	TGCAGTGCTAGAAATAGCGGGAGTAGGTACGAGCAGTACTTC
.	TRBV3-1	.	TRBJ2-3	CASSQEGGTDTQYF	TGTGCCAGCAGCCAAGAAGGCGGCACAGATACGCAGTATTTT
many	TRBV12-3/TRBV12-4	.	TRBJ2-3	CAILERGGRDTQYF	TGTGCCATCCTCGAGAGGGGGGGCCGGGATACGCAGTATTTT
.	TRBV20-1	TRBD1	TRBJ2-5	CSAADWTGGKETQYF	TGCAGTGCAGCAGATTGGACAGGTGGAAAAGAGACCCAGTACTTC
many	TRBV12-3/TRBV12-4	.	TRBJ2-7	CASSFIYEQYF	TGTGCCAGCAGTTTCATTTACGAGCAGTACTTC
once	TRBV12-3/TRBV12-4	.	TRBJ1-1	CASSLLNSVRLNTEAFF	TGTGCCAGCAGTCTGCTTAACTCCGTCCGACTGAACACTGAAGCTTTCTTT
many	TRBV12-3/TRBV12-4	TRBD2	TRBJ2-1	CASILTSGSGNEQFF	TGTGCCAGCATCCTCACTAGCGGGAGTGGCAATGAGCAGTTCTTC
.	TRBV20-1	TRBD1	TRBJ1-2	CSARKAGGYGYTF	TGCAGTGCTAGAAAGGCAGGGGGCTATGGCTACACCTTC